Following are 11 T cell receptor beta chains from one sample sequenced in a study of T cells after yellow fever vaccination. TCRdb itself ran the 5' RACE reads through MiXCR, one entry per CDR3 protein. The sample includes about 85,000 distinct CDR3 sequences, approximately 12% of them seen just once. The sample in question was CD8+ T cells not binding an NS4B(214-222) dextramer, sorted from PBMCs, obtained roughly 20 days after the first yellow fever vaccination. The receptors derive from a man younger than 30 who received the YFV17D yellow fever vaccine.

This chain joins TRBV15 and TRBJ2-5; TRBD1 might be the D (5 bases). The V end lost 0 bases, the J end lost 1 base, and 9 bases lay between the germline ends. Per the germline V gene, CDR1 is LNHNV and CDR2 is YYDKDF (reference sequence). The CDR3 runs to 15 residues. CDR3 bases: TGTGCCACCAGCAGAGATGGGGCAGCCCAAGAGACCCAGTACTTC. Its protein is CATSRDGAAQETQYF.

The rearrangement joins TRBV7-3 to TRBJ2-3; TRBD2 agrees at 10 bases. There are 15 residues in the CDR3. The V gene end was trimmed by 5 bases and the J gene end by 4 bases; junction bases not matched to a gene: 6. Germline V gene sequence: CDR1 SGHTA, CDR2 FQGTGA. CDR3 nucleotide sequence: TGTGCCAGCAGCGCGCTAGCGGGGGCCGCAGATACGCAGTATTTT. Encoded protein: CASSALAGAADTQYF.

In this sample, this clonotype turned up a few times. V usage is TRBV7-3 and J usage is TRBJ2-5; D may match TRBD1 or TRBD2 (6 bases each). The germline V and J ends were trimmed by 1 base and 5 bases, with 17 bases remaining between them. The germline V gene has CDR1 SGHTA and CDR2 FQGTGA. The CDR3 covers 16 residues. In DNA, the CDR3 is TGTGCCAGCAGCTTAAAGGACCGTGGGGGGCTCGAGACCCAGTACTTC. Amino acids: CASSLKDRGGLETQYF. The entire variable domain, with the rest obtained from reference TRBV7-3 and TRBJ2-5, is as follows: GAGVSQTPSNKVTEKGKYVELRCDPISGHTALYWYRQSLGQGPEFLIYFQGTGAADDSGLPNDRFFAVRPEGSVSTLKIQRTERGDSAVYLCASSLKDRGGLETQYFGPGTRLLVL.

This clonotype came up many times. This chain connects TRBV20-1 to TRBJ2-1; D is ambiguous. Germline V gives CDR1 DFQATT, CDR2 SNEGSKA (reference sequence). CDR3 length: 14 amino acids. V was cut by 6 bases and J by 3 bases, with 15 bases left in between. Written as DNA, the CDR3 is TGCAGTGCCTCGTCGACTTTCGACTACAATGAGCAGTTCTTC. Translation: CSASSTFDYNEQFF.

V and J are TRBV6-1 and TRBJ2-3; D gene uncertain. CDR3 length: 13 residues. V lost 5 bases, J lost 0 bases, and 6 bases lay in between. Germline V lookup: CDR1 MNHNS, CDR2 SASEGT. The CDR3 here is CASSRHSTDTQYF. DNA for the CDR3: TGTGCCAGCAGTCGCCATAGCACAGATACGCAGTATTTT.

This clonotype was detected only a few times. The genes are TRBV12-3 or TRBV12-4 and TRBJ2-1, with 9 positions matching TRBD1. The CDR3 runs 14 residues. V shed 7 bases, J shed 2 bases, and the junction held 3 bases outside the gene matches. CDR3 residues: CASKRQGAYNEQFF. The CDR3 DNA follows: TGTGCCAGCAAAAGACAGGGGGCCTACAATGAGCAGTTCTTC.

J is TRBJ2-7 and V is TRBV5-1; D might be TRBD1 (6 bases). Germline V gene sequence: CDR1 SGHRS, CDR2 YFSETQ. V was shortened by 3 bases and J by 3 bases, with 10 bases between the two germline ends. CDR3 size: 13 residues. The DNA of the CDR3 is TGCGCCAGCAGCTGGGACACAGACTACGAGCAGTACTTC. This gives the protein CASSWDTDYEQYF.

This clonotype has a handful of counts. The J gene is TRBJ2-1, the V gene TRBV11-2; no definite D call. The CDR3 is 14 amino acids. Trimming removed 1 base at V and 3 bases at J, with 7 bases between. Germline V CDR1 and CDR2: SGHAT, FQNNGV. CDR3 sequence (DNA): TGTGCCAGCAGCTTAGGCAGTGACTACAATGAGCAGTTCTTC. Its protein is CASSLGSDYNEQFF.

This clonotype was observed a few times. The chain carries TRBV6-1 and TRBJ2-3; 9 nucleotides line up with TRBD2. Trimming at V came to 3 bases and at J to 4 bases, leaving 8 bases not matched to a gene. The CDR3 consists of 16 residues. Germline assignment: CDR1 MNHNS and CDR2 SASEGT. The CDR3 here is CASSDWSGGRADTQYF. In DNA, the CDR3 is TGTGCCAGCAGTGATTGGAGCGGGGGGAGGGCAGATACGCAGTATTTT.

In this sample, this clonotype turned up a few times. The V call is TRBV28, the J call TRBJ2-1; 9 bases line up with TRBD2. With 2 bases clipped from V and 5 bases from J, the junction kept 10 bases outside the gene matches. CDR3 length equals 17 residues. The V gene's germline CDR1 is MDHEN and CDR2 SYDVKM. CDR3 sequence (DNA): TGTGCCAGCAGTTTAGAGAGGGCTAGCGGGGTAGACAATGAGCAGTTCTTC. As protein: CASSLERASGVDNEQFF.

This clonotype showed up just a few times. The gene calls are TRBV4-1 and TRBJ1-2; TRBD1 agrees at 8 bases. This CDR3 has 15 amino acids. The trim removed 1 base at V and 4 bases at J, leaving 5 bases unmatched. Germline values: CDR1 MGHRA, CDR2 YSYEKL. The CDR3 is CASSQATGELYGYTF. The CDR3 DNA follows: TGCGCCAGCAGCCAAGCGACAGGGGAACTCTATGGCTACACCTTC.